The rows below give T cell receptor beta chains drawn from one sample of a study of cytomegalovirus exposure and HLA in healthy donors. TCRdb's copy holds only in-frame clones and misses some; the assay was immunoSEQ multiplex PCR. The data show fewer than 250,000 clones, about three quarters seen once. The specimen sequenced was PBMCs. The origin of the receptors is a woman in her twenties or thirties in good health and CMV-seropositive. The CDR3 runs from the conserved cysteine through the conserved F or W.

j_gene,v_gene,CDR3aa
TRBJ2-1,TRBV7-9,CASTMGAFNEQFF
TRBJ2-3,TRBV25-1,CASSGTYSGDTQYF
TRBJ2-5,TRBV5-4,CASSFLAGGETQYF
TRBJ1-2,TRBV18,CASSDGQDYGYTF
TRBJ1-3,TRBV7-7,CASSPGITGNTIYF
TRBJ2-3,TRBV2,CASGGPGQDTQYF
TRBJ1-5,TRBV4-3,CASSQDLTGGQPQHF
TRBJ2-7,TRBV19,CARRTGQPILYEQYF
TRBJ1-1,TRBV10-2,CASGTLTGHTEAFF
TRBJ2-5,TRBV7-2,CASSGSGTSGQETQYF
TRBJ1-4,TRBV30,CAWSVPSGSDEKLFF
TRBJ1-1,TRBV5-1,CASSFFTGTLNTEAFF
TRBJ2-3,TRBV28,CASSFGLAEGTDTQYF
TRBJ1-4,TRBV7-2,CASSLRGKFNEKLFF
TRBJ2-7,TRBV9,CASSATESSYEQYF
TRBJ1-5,TRBV5-1,CASSVAGSSNQPQHF
TRBJ2-1,TRBV9,CASSVGTSEYNEQFF
TRBJ1-1,TRBV28,CASSLRLSFLEAFF
TRBJ1-2,TRBV6-5,CASSYGGVNYGYTF
TRBJ1-6,TRBV5-4,CASSLAPGVHNSPLHF
TRBJ1-4,TRBV30,CAHTGVANEKLFF
TRBJ1-2,TRBV28,CASSLYGITGQANYGYTF
TRBJ1-1,TRBV9,CASSVDAGGNTEAFF
TRBJ2-7,TRBV6-5,CASRAGLAGEQYF
TRBJ1-5,TRBV7-2,CASSLSGNQPQHF
TRBJ2-1,TRBV7-6,CASSLRGGQYNEQFF
TRBJ2-3,TRBV15,CATSRELAGGSDTQYF
TRBJ1-1,TRBV28,CASTTLLATEAFF
TRBJ1-2,TRBV18,CASSPVADYGYTF
TRBJ2-2,TRBV6-5,CASRQGTGGELFF
TRBJ2-7,TRBV19,CASSPARDRGNYEQYF
TRBJ2-7,TRBV4-3,CASSQAQGSTYEQYF
TRBJ1-2,TRBV19,CASSTLNYGYTF
TRBJ1-2,TRBV7-9,CASSPSGWSYGYTF
TRBJ1-5,TRBV7-6,CASSPGTGGHGPQHF
TRBJ2-3,TRBV9,CASNRLVADTQYF
TRBJ1-4,TRBV5-6,CASSRIGFATNEKLFF
TRBJ1-3,TRBV7-3,CASSTRGLGNTIYF
TRBJ2-5,TRBV29-1,CSVCRRLQETQYF
TRBJ1-5,TRBV18,CASSPANNQPQHF
TRBJ1-2,TRBV29-1,CSVGQGGIYGYTF
TRBJ2-7,TRBV5-1,CASSSRGQAAYEQYF
TRBJ2-7,TRBV28,CASSPLPGQGPPKEYF
TRBJ2-7,TRBV6-1,CASSEAGVAGAYEQYF
TRBJ1-6,TRBV9,CASSASGTGSSYNSPLHF
TRBJ1-4,TRBV7-2,CASSLAGRGTEKLFF
TRBJ2-4,TRBV27,CASRSAGAENIQYF
TRBJ1-4,TRBV5-1,CASSAEGIANEKLFF
TRBJ1-3,TRBV7-2,CASSNGKVYSGNTIYF
TRBJ2-3,TRBV7-7,CASRPLAGGTTDTQYF
TRBJ1-2,TRBV4-2,CASSQLRELGRKEIPGYTF
TRBJ2-7,TRBV2,CASTTGGYEQYF
TRBJ1-2,TRBV5-6,CASSSLWKQGNYGYTF
TRBJ1-1,TRBV7-3,CASSSGGGTEAFF
TRBJ1-2,TRBV28,CASHGIGQTPGYGYTF
TRBJ2-2,TRBV6-6,CASTLSGGFAGELFF
TRBJ2-7,TRBV6-5,CASSWSSGGSYEQYF
TRBJ2-5,TRBV27,CASSLSPASGGQETQYF